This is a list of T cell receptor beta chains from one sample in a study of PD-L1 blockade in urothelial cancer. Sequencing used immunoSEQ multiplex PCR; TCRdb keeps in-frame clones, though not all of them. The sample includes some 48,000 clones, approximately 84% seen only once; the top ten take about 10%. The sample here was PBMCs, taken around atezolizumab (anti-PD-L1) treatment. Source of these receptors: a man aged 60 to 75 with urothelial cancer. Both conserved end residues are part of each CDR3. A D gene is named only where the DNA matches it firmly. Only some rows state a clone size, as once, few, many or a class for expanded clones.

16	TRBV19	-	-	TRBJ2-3	TGTGCCAGTAGTAACCCAGGGGGTTCTAGCGCAGATACGCAGTATTTT	CASSNPGGSSADTQYF
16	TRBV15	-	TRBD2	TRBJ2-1	TGTGCCACCAGCAGAGGGTCGGCGGGGGGGTACAATGAGCAGTTCTTC	CATSRGSAGGYNEQFF
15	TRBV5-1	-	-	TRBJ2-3	TGCGCCAGCAGCTTGGTGGGGGCATCCCCAGATACGCAGTATTTT	CASSLVGASPDTQYF
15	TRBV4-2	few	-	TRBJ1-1	TGTGCCAGCAGCCAAGAAGGGGAGGGATCCACTGAAGCTTTCTTT	CASSQEGEGSTEAFF
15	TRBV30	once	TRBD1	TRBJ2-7	TGTGCCTGGGACAGGCGCGCAGGGGGCTCCTACGAGCAGTACTTC	CAWDRRAGGSYEQYF
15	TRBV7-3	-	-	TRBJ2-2	TGTGCCAGCAGCCCTCTTGGACAGAACACCGGGGAGCTGTTTTTT	CASSPLGQNTGELFF
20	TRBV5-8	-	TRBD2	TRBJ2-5	TGTGCCAGCATCCCCGGGGGAATAGCGGGGTGGTTTGCCGTACAAGAGACCCAGTACTTC	CASIPGGIAGWFAVQETQYF
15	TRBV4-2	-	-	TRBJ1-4	TGTGCCAGCAGCCCCGATTACAGGGCTAATGAAAAACTGTTTTTT	CASSPDYRANEKLFF
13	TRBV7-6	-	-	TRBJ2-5	TGTGCCAGCAGATCGAGTAATCAAGAGACCCAGTACTTC	CASRSSNQETQYF
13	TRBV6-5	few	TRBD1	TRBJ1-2	TGTGCCAGCCGCGGACAGGCCTTATATGGCTACACCTTC	CASRGQALYGYTF
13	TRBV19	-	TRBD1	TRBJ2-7	TGTGCCACCACCGGACAGGGGGCGCATGAGCAGTACTTC	CATTGQGAHEQYF
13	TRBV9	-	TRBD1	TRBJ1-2	TGTGCCAGCAGCGGGGGACAGGGAAAAGGCTACACCTTC	CASSGGQGKGYTF
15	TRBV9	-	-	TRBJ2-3	TGTGCCAGCAGCGTAGTTGAGGGGGTCACAGATACGCAGTATTTT	CASSVVEGVTDTQYF
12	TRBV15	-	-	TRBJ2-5	TGTGCGAGTACGGGAAGCGGGTCGACCCAGTACTTC	CASTGSGSTQYF
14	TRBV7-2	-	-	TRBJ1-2	TGTGCCAGCAGGGGTGGAGGGCAGAGCTATGGCTACACCTTC	CASRGGGQSYGYTF
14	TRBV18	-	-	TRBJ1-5	TGTGCCAGCTCACCAAGGGGGTGGGGTCAGCCCCAGCATTTT	CASSPRGWGQPQHF
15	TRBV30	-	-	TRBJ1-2	TGTGCCTGGAGTTCCCTGCCCCCGACAGACTATGGCTACACCTTC	CAWSSLPPTDYGYTF
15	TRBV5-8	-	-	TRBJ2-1	TGTGCCAGCAGCTTCCGGGGGATGGGCTACAATGAGCAGTTCTTC	CASSFRGMGYNEQFF
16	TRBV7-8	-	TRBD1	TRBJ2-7	TGTGCCAGCAGCATCGAGGCCGGGACAGGGACCTACGAGCAGTACTTC	CASSIEAGTGTYEQYF
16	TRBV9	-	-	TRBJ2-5	TGTGCCAGCAGCCAGGGGAGGGGCCCGTACCAAGAGACCCAGTACTTC	CASSQGRGPYQETQYF
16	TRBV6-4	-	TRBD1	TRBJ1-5	TGTGCCAGCAGTGACCCAGAGGGGGCGTTTAGTCAGCCCCAGCATTTT	CASSDPEGAFSQPQHF
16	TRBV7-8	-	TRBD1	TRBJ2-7	TGTGCCAGCAGCTTACTGTCGGGCCAGGGGGTCGCCGAGCAGTACTTC	CASSLLSGQGVAEQYF
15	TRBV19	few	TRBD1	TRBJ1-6	TGTGCCAGTAGTATCCGGGACAGGGGTAATTCACCCCTCCACTTT	CASSIRDRGNSPLHF
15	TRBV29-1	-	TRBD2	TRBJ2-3	TGCAGCGTTGAACTAGCGGGGGGAGGGACAGATACGCAGTATTTT	CSVELAGGGTDTQYF
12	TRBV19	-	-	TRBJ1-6	TGTGCCAGTAACCAGGTCGATTCACCCCTCCACTTT	CASNQVDSPLHF
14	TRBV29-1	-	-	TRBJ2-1	TGCAGCGTTGCCATCGGCGGGATTTACAATGAGCAGTTCTTC	CSVAIGGIYNEQFF
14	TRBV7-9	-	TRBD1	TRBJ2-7	TGTGCCAGCAGCTTAGAGGGGACAGGGAATGAGCAGTACTTC	CASSLEGTGNEQYF
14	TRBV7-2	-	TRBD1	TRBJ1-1	TGTGCCAGCACGCTCCGGGACAGGGAGAGAGAAGCTTTCTTT	CASTLRDREREAFF
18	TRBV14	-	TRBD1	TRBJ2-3	TGTGCCAGCAGCCGCGTTATGAGACAGGGGCGAAACACAGATACGCAGTATTTT	CASSRVMRQGRNTDTQYF
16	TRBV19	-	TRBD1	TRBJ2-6	TGTGCCAGTGTTACAGGGGGCGCGAGGGGGGCCAACGTCCTGACTTTC	CASVTGGARGANVLTF
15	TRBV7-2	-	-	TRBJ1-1	TGTGCCAGCAGCTTACGGTCAGGGTTGGGTACTGAAGCTTTCTTT	CASSLRSGLGTEAFF
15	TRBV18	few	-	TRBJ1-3	TGTGCCAGCTCACTAGGACCGGGACAAGGTTACACCATATATTTT	CASSLGPGQGYTIYF
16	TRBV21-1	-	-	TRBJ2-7	TGTGCCAGCAGCAAATCCAGGAAGGGGGCTCGCAACGAGCAGTACTTC	CASSKSRKGARNEQYF
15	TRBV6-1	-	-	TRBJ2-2	TGTGCCAGCAGTGAAAAAGGGAGGAACACCGGGGAGCTGTTTTTT	CASSEKGRNTGELFF
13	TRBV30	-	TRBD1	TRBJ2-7	TGTGCCTGGCGGGACAGGGGAACCTACGAGCAGTACTTC	CAWRDRGTYEQYF
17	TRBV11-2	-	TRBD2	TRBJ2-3	TGTGCCAGCAGCTTGCTCAGACTAGCGGGGAACACAGATACGCAGTATTTT	CASSLLRLAGNTDTQYF
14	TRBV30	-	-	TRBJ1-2	TGTGCCTGGAGTGGACAGGTCTCGGGCTATGGCTACACCTTC	CAWSGQVSGYGYTF
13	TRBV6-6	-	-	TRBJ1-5	TGTGCCACCGCCCCAACAGGGTATCAGCCCCAGCATTTT	CATAPTGYQPQHF
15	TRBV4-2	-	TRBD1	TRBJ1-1	TGTGCCAGCAGCCAACTAACAGGGGTTGGCACTGAAGCTTTCTTT	CASSQLTGVGTEAFF
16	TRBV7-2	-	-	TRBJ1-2	TGTGCCAGCAGCTTAGCGCTGGCAGCGACCAACTATGGCTACACCTTC	CASSLALAATNYGYTF
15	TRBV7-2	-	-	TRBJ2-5	TGTGCCAGCAGCTTCTTCAGTACTAGCATGGAGACCCAGTACTTC	CASSFFSTSMETQYF
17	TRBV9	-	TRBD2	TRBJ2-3	TGTGCCAGCAGCCTAAAAGGCGGTAGCGGGGGGGCAGATACGCAGTATTTT	CASSLKGGSGGADTQYF
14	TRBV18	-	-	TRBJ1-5	TGTGCCAGCTCACCACCGGGTCCCCTCGGAGCCCAGCATTTT	CASSPPGPLGAQHF
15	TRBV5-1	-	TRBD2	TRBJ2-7	TGCGCCAGCAGCTTGGGGGCGGGGGGTTCCTACGAGCAGTACTTC	CASSLGAGGSYEQYF
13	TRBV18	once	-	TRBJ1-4	TGTGCCAGCTCCCCGGAGGTGCAGGAAAAACTGTTTTTT	CASSPEVQEKLFF
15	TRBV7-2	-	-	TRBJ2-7	TGTGCCAGCAGCTTAGCTCCCGGGACTGCCTACGAGCAGTACTTC	CASSLAPGTAYEQYF
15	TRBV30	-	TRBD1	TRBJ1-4	TGTGCCTGGAGTGTTCCCCGACAGGGCTGGGAAAAACTGTTTTTT	CAWSVPRQGWEKLFF
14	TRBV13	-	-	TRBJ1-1	TGTGCCAGCAGCTACACTACAGGGAACACTGAAGCTTTCTTT	CASSYTTGNTEAFF
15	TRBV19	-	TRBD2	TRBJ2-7	TGTGCCAGTAGTTTCCCGACTAGCGGGGACTACGAGCAGTACTTC	CASSFPTSGDYEQYF
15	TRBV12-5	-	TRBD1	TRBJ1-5	TGTGCTAGTGGTTTAGGACAGGGGTGGAATCAGCCCCAGCATTTT	CASGLGQGWNQPQHF
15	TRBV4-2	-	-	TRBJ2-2	TGTGCCAGCAGCCAAGCTGGGCAGGGGAACGGGGAGCTGTTTTTT	CASSQAGQGNGELFF
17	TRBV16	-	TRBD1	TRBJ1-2	TGTGCCAGCAGTGCACTATCCGGGACAGGGTTTACTTATGGCTACACCTTC	CASSALSGTGFTYGYTF
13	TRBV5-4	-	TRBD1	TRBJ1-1	TGTGCCAGCAGCCCCCGGACAGGGGAGGGTGCTTTCTTT	CASSPRTGEGAFF
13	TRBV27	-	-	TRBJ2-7	TGTGCCAGCAGTGCTGGCAGCGCCTACGAGCAGTACTTC	CASSAGSAYEQYF
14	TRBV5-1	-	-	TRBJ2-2	TGCGCCAGCAGCTTGCAGGGGTTCACCGGGGAGCTGTTTTTT	CASSLQGFTGELFF
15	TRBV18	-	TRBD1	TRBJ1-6	TGTGCCAGCTCAGTCCGGGGACAGGGGGATTCACCCCTCCACTTT	CASSVRGQGDSPLHF
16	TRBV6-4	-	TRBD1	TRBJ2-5	TGTGCCAGCAGTGACTCTTCCAGGGGGATACAAGAGACCCAGTACTTC	CASSDSSRGIQETQYF
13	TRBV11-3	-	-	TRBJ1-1	TGTGCCAGCAGCGCCACAGCGAACACTGAAGCTTTCTTT	CASSATANTEAFF
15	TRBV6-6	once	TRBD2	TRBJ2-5	TGTGCCAGCAGTCACGGGGCTCGCCCACGGGGGGCCCAGTACTTC	CASSHGARPRGAQYF